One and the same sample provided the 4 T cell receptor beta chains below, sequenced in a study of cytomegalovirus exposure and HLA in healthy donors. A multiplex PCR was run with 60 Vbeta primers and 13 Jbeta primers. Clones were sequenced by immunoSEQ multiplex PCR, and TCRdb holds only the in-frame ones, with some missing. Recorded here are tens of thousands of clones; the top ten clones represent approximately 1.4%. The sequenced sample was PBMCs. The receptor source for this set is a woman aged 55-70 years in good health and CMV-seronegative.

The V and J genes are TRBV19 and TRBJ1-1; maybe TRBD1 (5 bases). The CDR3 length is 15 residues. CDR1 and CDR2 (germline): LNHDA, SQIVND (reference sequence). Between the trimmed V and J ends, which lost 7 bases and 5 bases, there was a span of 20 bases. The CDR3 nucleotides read TGTGCCAGTAAGGTATCCGGCAGGGTCGGGACTGAAGCTTTCTTT. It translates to CASKVSGRVGTEAFF.

CDR3 sequence (DNA): TGTGCCAGCAACGAACAGGGAGGGGAGACCCAGTACTTC. It yields the protein CASNEQGGETQYF. The chain joins TRBV2 to TRBJ2-5; possible D gene TRBD2, 7 bases. The CDR3 loop spans 13 amino acids. V dropped 7 bases and J dropped 5 bases, with 14 bases sitting between them. The germline V gene has CDR1 SNHLY and CDR2 FYNNEI.

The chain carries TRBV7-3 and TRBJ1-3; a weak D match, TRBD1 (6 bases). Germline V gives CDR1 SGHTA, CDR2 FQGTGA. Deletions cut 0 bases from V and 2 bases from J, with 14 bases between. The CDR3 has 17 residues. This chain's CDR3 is CASSLTGTSTTGNTIYF. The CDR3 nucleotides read TGTGCCAGCAGCTTAACAGGGACATCTACCACTGGAAACACCATATATTTT.

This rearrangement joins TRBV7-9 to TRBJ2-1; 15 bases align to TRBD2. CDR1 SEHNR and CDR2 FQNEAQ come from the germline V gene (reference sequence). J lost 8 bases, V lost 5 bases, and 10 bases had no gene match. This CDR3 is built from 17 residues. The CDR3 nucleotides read TGTGCCAGCAGCCCACGGACTAGCGGGAGGGGTGGGCATGAGCAGTTCTTC. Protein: CASSPRTSGRGGHEQFF.